This T cell receptor (beta chain) was sequenced for a study of T cells in Graves' hyperthyroidism and ophthalmopathy. The CDR3 regions of TCR beta were amplified from RNA transcripts. RT-PCR in the first round (using the HTBI primer set) targeted the TCR CDR3. TCRdb re-derived calls from the multiplex PCR reads in MiXCR, one entry per CDR3 protein. The sample carries approximately 250,000 distinct CDR3 sequences, roughly 22% recorded once. This CDR3 has 14 amino acids. Germline V gene lookup returns CDR1 SNHLY and CDR2 FYNNEI. Concerning this clonotype itself: Its target is not known. A junction end diverges from the germline sequence, so it may reflect a read error.

Exclusion followed for patients with uncontrolled infection, other autoimmune disease, pregnancy or lactation. Study conclusions and caveats: The model anticipated ophthalmopathy a median approximately 6.6 months pre-onset. Patients with ophthalmopathy were separated from those with stable hyperthyroidism by a 13 V-J model. Blood samples included most of the expanded thyroid clonotypes exceeding 0.001.

Sequencing used blood. This sequence originates from a middle-aged woman with Graves' ophthalmopathy. The rearrangement uses TRBV2 and TRBJ2-7; the D gene is possibly TRBD2 (6 bases). Written as DNA, the CDR3 is TGTGCCAGCAGCGCAAGTAGCGGCTCCTACGAGCAGTCCTTC. This encodes CASSASSGSYEQSF.